This T cell receptor beta chain was documented in a study of blood T cell repertoires in COVID-19. Across under 25 US areas, participants ranged in age from roughly 18 to 95 years. TCRdb keeps only in-frame clones here, not all; method: immunoSEQ multiplex PCR. In the table there are about 200,000 clones, roughly 88% of which are singletons. This clonotype was obtained from a middle-aged man with acute COVID-19. Input material: PBMCs or T cells enriched from blood (not recorded which).

This CDR3 is CAWRASGDGQQYF. The CDR3 DNA reads as TGTGCCTGGAGAGCGAGCGGGGACGGACAGCAGTACTTC. V and J are TRBV30 and TRBJ2-7; TRBD2 aligns across 7 bases. This CDR3 contains 13 residues. J was trimmed by 8 bases and V by 3 bases; bases with no gene match: 10. Germline values: CDR1 GTSNPN, CDR2 SVGIG (reference sequence).